The source of this T cell receptor beta chain is a study of Ad26.COV2.S vaccination and SARS-CoV-2 variants. Specified treatment: roughly 19 received Ad26.COV2.S at low or high dose, single or two shots; about five received placebo; per-sample allocation not given. Sampling was performed 63 days after the first vaccine or placebo injection. Boston hosted the donor, who was an adult aged 18-55 years. CDR3 size: 14 residues. V shed 6 bases and J shed 7 bases, with 18 bases lying between them. In germline, CDR1 is KGHSH, CDR2 LQKENI. Only in-frame clones appear in the TCRdb table, and some are missing; sequencing was by immunoSEQ multiplex PCR. The repertoire holds 200,000 to 250,000 clones, 88% seen once, with approximately 12% in the top ten.

The receptor was isolated from a person aged 18 to 59 who received the Ad26.COV2.S COVID-19 vaccine or a placebo. This specimen was peripheral blood, taken in a trial of Ad26.COV2.S vaccine versus placebo. This rearrangement joins TRBV18 to TRBJ1-1, with a possible D match to TRBD1 (6 bases). This chain's CDR3 is CASSAGGAEGEAFF. As DNA, the CDR3 is TGTGCCAGCTCTGCGGGGGGGGCTGAAGGTGAAGCTTTCTTT. Full variable domain (remainder filled in from reference TRBV18 and TRBJ1-1): NAGVMQNPRHLVRRRGQEARLRCSPMKGHSHVYWYRQLPEEGLKFMVYLQKENIIDESGMPKERFSAEFPKEGPSILRIQQVVRGDSAAYFCASSAGGAEGEAFFGQGTRLTVV.